This TCR beta chain was captured by sequencing in a study of regulatory T cells. General observations from the study: Patient repertoires had restricted TRB V-J pairs and skewed V and J usage, most in Tregs. In CD3G-deficient patients, conventional CD4+ T cells were enriched for hydrophobic CDR3 residues at positions 6 and 7.

Amplification used 52 TRBV primers and 13 TRBJ primers. The repertoire was sequenced with immunoSEQ multiplex PCR; TCRdb's copy has only in-frame clones and lacks some. The data hold roughly 23,000 clones, with over 75% observed a single time. A couple of CD3G-deficient patients had more severe autoimmunity; all had some. Sorting split CD4+ cells into CD25-high CD127-low Tregs and CD25-low CD127-high conventional T cells. Points on this clone: Its specificity is not known.

The CDR3 has 14 residues. V was shortened by 1 base and J by 5 bases, with 10 bases between the two germline ends. Germline CDR1 is MDHEN and CDR2 is SYDVKM. This TCR was sampled from a child aged 10 to 17 with CD3G deficiency. The specimen sequenced was conventional CD4+ T cells sorted from blood. V and J are TRBV28 and TRBJ2-3, with D uncertain. CDR3 in DNA: TGTGCCAGCAGTTTATCTCACCCCGGAGATACGCAGTATTTT. Translating gives CASSLSHPGDTQYF.